This record concerns one TCR beta chain sequence. The sample contains more than one DNA sequence encoding this CDR3. The data were taken from a study of blood T cell repertoires in COVID-19. The wider study: The origin of the acute and convalescent COVID-19 samples was the United States, Italy and Spain. T cells, B-cell-depleted T cells, or PBMCs supplied cDNA or gDNA.

The Seattle patients joined while their infection was active and were tracked longitudinally afterward. Per the original methods: Amplifying reference gene primers gave estimates of nucleated cell counts. Some clones are missing from TCRdb's copy, which holds only in-frame ones; the method was immunoSEQ multiplex PCR. The V and J calls and clone size come from that table; D and trimming were worked out from the DNA. The sample lists under 400,000 clones; roughly 90% were seen once. Germline CDR1 is LGHDT and CDR2 is YNNKEL (reference sequence). The CDR3 totals 14 residues. V was shortened by 6 bases and J by 4 bases, with 15 bases between the two germline ends.

The receptor comes from a woman aged 25 to 39 with COVID-19, enrolled during active disease. Sequencing input: peripheral blood. The chain uses TRBV3-1 (or the pseudogene TRBV3-2) and TRBJ1-1, with D tentatively TRBD1 (6 bases). The CDR3 protein is CASSLQGDGTEAFF. CDR3 bases: TGTGCCAGCAGTCTACAGGGTGATGGCACTGAAGCTTTCTTT.